Listed below are T cell receptor beta chains from one sample, sequenced in a study of shared clonotypes between healthy human individuals. The assay was immunoSEQ multiplex PCR, and TCRdb's table has in-frame clones only and misses some. Of hundreds of thousands of clones in the sample, roughly 80% are singletons; the top ten hold approximately 12%. The specimen sequenced was PBMCs. These TCRs come from a middle-aged woman in good health. Some clones in this sample may be carry-over from other donors' samples. Both conserved end residues are part of each CDR3. The D gene is left open where the match is weak. A clone size is listed for some rows: how often the clone was seen (once, few, many), or a class if it is expanded.

clone_size j_call v_call d_call cdr3_aa cdr3_nt
- TRBJ1-2 TRBV6-5 - CASSSRSTGNNYGYTF TGTGCCAGCAGTTCTCGTAGCACAGGGAATAACTATGGCTACACCTTC
- TRBJ2-3 TRBV18 TRBD1 CASSPPGQRTDTQYF TGTGCCAGCTCACCCCCGGGACAGCGCACAGATACGCAGTATTTT
few TRBJ2-3 TRBV19 TRBD2 CASSISGSYTQYF TGTGCCAGTAGTATTAGCGGGAGTTATACGCAGTATTTT
- TRBJ2-1 TRBV11-3 TRBD2 CASSLGRRGSYNEQFF TGTGCCAGCAGCTTAGGCCGGCGGGGGTCCTACAATGAGCAGTTCTTC
- TRBJ2-5 TRBV28 - CASSSHRGGKETQYF TGTGCCAGCAGTTCGCACAGGGGGGGAAAAGAGACCCAGTACTTC
once TRBJ2-7 TRBV18 - CASSPVPDYEQYF TGTGCCAGCTCACCAGTACCTGACTACGAGCAGTACTTC
- TRBJ2-2 TRBV6-6 TRBD2 CASSPTSGRAGELFF TGTGCCAGCAGTCCTACTAGCGGGAGGGCCGGGGAGCTGTTTTTT
- TRBJ2-7 TRBV6-1 TRBD2 CASGGLADEQYF TGTGCCAGCGGAGGACTAGCGGACGAGCAGTACTTC
- TRBJ1-2 TRBV7-9 - CASSPTLYIYGYTF TGTGCCAGCAGTCCCACTTTATACATTTATGGCTACACCTTC
- TRBJ2-6 TRBV5-6 - CASSLGASGANVLTF TGTGCCAGCAGCTTGGGGGCCTCTGGGGCCAACGTCCTGACTTTC
- TRBJ1-5 TRBV30 - CAWSSRDNQPQHF TGTGCCTGGAGTTCCAGGGATAATCAGCCCCAGCATTTT
- TRBJ2-5 TRBV13 - CASSLVGGETQYF TGTGCCAGCAGCTTAGTTGGGGGCGAGACCCAGTACTTC
- TRBJ1-4 TRBV15 - CATSRVPVNEKLFF TGTGCCACCAGCAGAGTCCCTGTTAATGAAAAACTGTTTTTT
once TRBJ2-1 TRBV15 - CATSRDRGYNEQFF TGTGCCACCAGCAGAGATCGGGGCTACAATGAGCAGTTCTTC
- TRBJ2-2 TRBV12-5 TRBD1 CASGITGGTGELFF TGTGCTAGTGGAATCACAGGGGGCACCGGGGAGCTGTTTTTT
- TRBJ2-7 TRBV28 - CASSFRGEQYF TGTGCCAGCAGTTTCAGGGGAGAGCAGTACTTC
- TRBJ2-5 TRBV5-1 TRBD2 CASRSPIAGGKETQYF TGCGCCAGCAGGTCTCCCATAGCGGGAGGGAAAGAGACCCAGTACTTC
- TRBJ1-2 TRBV28 TRBD1 CATRAGGGHGYTF TGTGCCACCCGCGCGGGAGGGGGCCATGGCTACACCTTC
- TRBJ2-4 TRBV5-6 TRBD2 CASSPGLGNIQYF TGTGCCAGCAGCCCGGGACTAGGAAACATTCAGTACTTC
few TRBJ2-5 TRBV7-8 - CASSWFGRQETQYF TGTGCCAGCAGCTGGTTCGGGCGCCAAGAGACCCAGTACTTC
- TRBJ1-5 TRBV30 - CAWTAAGSQPQHF TGTGCCTGGACTGCCGCGGGGAGTCAGCCCCAGCATTTT
- TRBJ2-3 TRBV11-2 TRBD2 CASSRSGSTDTQYF TGTGCCAGCAGCCGTAGCGGGAGCACAGATACGCAGTATTTT
- TRBJ2-4 TRBV15 - CATSRDQGHPRAKNIQYF TGTGCCACCAGCAGAGATCAGGGGCATCCTCGAGCCAAAAACATTCAGTACTTC
- TRBJ2-1 TRBV27 - CASSFIDNEQFF TGTGCCAGCAGTTTCATAGACAATGAGCAGTTCTTC
- TRBJ1-1 TRBV30 TRBD1 CAWSVLGQGVAEAFF TGTGCCTGGAGTGTACTGGGACAGGGGGTGGCTGAAGCTTTCTTT
- TRBJ1-1 TRBV4-2 - CASSQGMAGNTEAFF TGTGCCAGCAGCCAAGGGATGGCGGGGAACACTGAAGCTTTCTTT
few TRBJ2-5 TRBV9 - CASSVGSRGETQYF TGTGCCAGCAGCGTAGGTTCTAGAGGGGAGACCCAGTACTTC
- TRBJ2-2 TRBV18 - CASSPRGNTGELFF TGTGCCAGCTCACCAAGAGGAAACACCGGGGAGCTGTTTTTT
- TRBJ2-3 TRBV9 - CASSVVDYYTDTQYF TGTGCCAGCAGCGTAGTCGACTATTACACAGATACGCAGTATTTT
- TRBJ2-7 TRBV28 TRBD2 CASSFYQILSGPTAYEQYF TGTGCCAGCAGTTTTTATCAAATTCTTAGCGGGCCTACCGCCTACGAGCAGTACTTC
- TRBJ2-1 TRBV11-1 - CASSWYGTPPLFF TGTGCCAGCAGCTGGTACGGGACGCCGCCTCTGTTCTTC
- TRBJ2-7 TRBV14 - CASSLAKTGSAYEQYF TGTGCCAGCAGCCTAGCGAAGACGGGTTCAGCCTACGAGCAGTACTTC
- TRBJ2-2 TRBV18 TRBD2 CASSPQREATGELFF TGTGCCAGCTCACCACAGCGGGAGGCCACCGGGGAGCTGTTTTTT
- TRBJ2-2 TRBV15 - CATSRVAGELFF TGTGCCACCAGCAGAGTGGCCGGGGAGCTGTTTTTT
- TRBJ1-6 TRBV7-2 - CASSSQTGWNSPLHF TGTGCCAGCAGCTCCCAGACGGGGTGGAATTCACCCCTCCACTTT
many TRBJ2-7 TRBV2 TRBD1 CASSEGWDRNYEQYF TGTGCCAGCAGTGAAGGATGGGACAGAAACTACGAGCAGTACTTC
- TRBJ1-5 TRBV7-9 TRBD1 CASSRTGSNQPQHF TGTGCCAGCAGTCGGACAGGGAGCAATCAGCCCCAGCATTTT
- TRBJ2-7 TRBV7-2 - CASSFADSYEQYF TGTGCCAGCAGCTTTGCAGACTCCTACGAGCAGTACTTC
- TRBJ2-7 TRBV28 - CASSPWTDYEQYF TGTGCCAGCAGTCCTTGGACGGACTACGAGCAGTACTTC
- TRBJ1-6 TRBV10-3 TRBD1 CATLGQGNSPLHF TGTGCCACCCTGGGACAGGGCAATTCACCCCTCCACTTT